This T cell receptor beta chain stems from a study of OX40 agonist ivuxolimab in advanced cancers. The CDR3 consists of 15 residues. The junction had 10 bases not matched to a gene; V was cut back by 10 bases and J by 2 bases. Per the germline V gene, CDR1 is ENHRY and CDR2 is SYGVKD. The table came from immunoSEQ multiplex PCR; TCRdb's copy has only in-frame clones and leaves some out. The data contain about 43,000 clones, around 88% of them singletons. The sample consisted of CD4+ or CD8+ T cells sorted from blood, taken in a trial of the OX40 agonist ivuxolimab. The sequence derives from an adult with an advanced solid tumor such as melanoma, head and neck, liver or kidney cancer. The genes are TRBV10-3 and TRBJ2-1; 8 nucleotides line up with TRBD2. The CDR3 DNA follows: TGTGCCACCAAACGGGGGGGGAGTACCTACAATGAGCAGTTCTTC. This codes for CATKRGGSTYNEQFF.